Shown below are 20 T cell receptor beta chains from a single sample sequenced in a study of OX40 agonist ivuxolimab in advanced cancers. Repertoires were generated with immunoSEQ multiplex PCR, while TCRdb's copy carries only in-frame clones and drops some. Of 42,000 or so clones listed, about 86% were seen once; the top ten hold around a fifth. This sample comprised CD4+ or CD8+ T cells sorted from blood, obtained in a trial of the OX40 agonist ivuxolimab. The receptors here all came from an adult with an advanced solid tumor such as melanoma, head and neck, liver or kidney cancer.

This clone has more than one count but fewer than ten. This chain uses TRBV28 with TRBJ2-5; D unresolved. This CDR3 has 14 residues. Germline V gene sequence: CDR1 MDHEN, CDR2 SYDVKM. V was pared by 8 bases and J by 1 base, with 14 bases between. The CDR3 loop is CASRPELRQETQYF. The CDR3 nucleotides are TGTGCCAGCCGACCAGAACTCCGCCAAGAGACCCAGTACTTC.

The genes are TRBV27 and TRBJ2-5, with D possibly TRBD2 on 5 matching bases. Germline CDR1 is MNHEY and CDR2 is SMNVEV (reference sequence). The V gene lost 3 bases and the J gene lost 1 base, with 6 bases spanning the gap. This CDR3 is 13 amino acids long. CDR3 in DNA: TGTGCCAGCAGTTTCCGGGGCCAAGAGACCCAGTACTTC. This gives the protein CASSFRGQETQYF.

The chain is built from TRBV11-2 and TRBJ2-2; TRBD1 matches 8 bases. Germline CDR1 is SGHAT and CDR2 is FQNNGV. Germline trimming cut 3 bases from V and 3 bases from J; bases unmatched to any gene: 9. This CDR3 is built from 17 residues. This CDR3 is CASSFPTRGLDTGELFF. In DNA form, the CDR3 reads TGTGCCAGCAGCTTCCCCACCAGGGGGCTGGACACCGGGGAGCTGTTTTTT.

The chain is built from TRBV4-1 and TRBJ2-7; 8 nucleotides match TRBD1. In germline, CDR1 is MGHRA, CDR2 YSYEKL. The J segment lost 5 bases and the V segment lost 4 bases, leaving 7 bases of the junction unmatched. The CDR3 contains 14 residues. The CDR3 region is CASSPRTGWNEQYF. The DNA of the CDR3 is TGCGCCAGCAGCCCACGGACAGGGTGGAACGAGCAGTACTTC.

The chain combines TRBV7-9 with TRBJ2-1; 11 nucleotides match TRBD2. V lost 3 bases, J lost 7 bases, and 2 bases stayed unmatched. Germline values: CDR1 SEHNR, CDR2 FQNEAQ (reference sequence). The CDR3 is 14 residues long. The CDR3 nucleotides read TGTGCCAGCAGCTTCCTAGCGGGGGGTAATGAGCAGTTCTTC. As protein: CASSFLAGGNEQFF.

This chain joins TRBV5-5 and TRBJ2-1; D unclear. The CDR3 is made up of 12 amino acids. Deletions cut 2 bases from V and 2 bases from J, with 2 bases between. Looked up from germline, CDR1 is SGHKS and CDR2 is YYEKEE (reference sequence). The CDR3 DNA follows: TGTGCCAGCAGCTTCCCCTACAATGAGCAGTTCTTC. This encodes CASSFPYNEQFF.

This CDR3 is CASTGGWNTEAFF. The CDR3 region has the DNA TGTGCCAGTACGGGGGGATGGAACACTGAAGCTTTCTTT. This chain joins TRBV19 and TRBJ1-1, with D possibly matching TRBD1 (5 bases). The CDR3 sequence is 13 residues long. Germline assignment: CDR1 LNHDA and CDR2 SQIVND (reference sequence). Trimming removed 7 bases at V and 1 base at J, with 10 bases between.

In DNA, the CDR3 is TGTGCCAGCAGCTTAGCGGGACAGGGGGCTGTGACTAATGAAAAACTGTTTTTT. Protein sequence: CASSLAGQGAVTNEKLFF. The chain combines TRBV13 with TRBJ1-4; 12 bases agree with TRBD1. Germline lookup yields CDR1 PRHDT and CDR2 FYEKMQ (reference sequence). Unmatched junction bases numbered 5, after V lost 1 base and J lost 2 bases. This CDR3 spans 18 amino acids.

The chain is built from TRBV7-8 and TRBJ2-2; D possibly corresponds to TRBD1 (5 bases). The CDR3 length is 13 residues. V lost 10 bases and J 4 bases, leaving 13 bases between the germline ends. Germline V gene lookup returns CDR1 SGHVS and CDR2 FQNEAQ. CDR3 loop: CATAGFVTGELFF. The CDR3 coding sequence is TGTGCCACGGCAGGGTTTGTCACCGGGGAGCTGTTTTTT.

The genes are TRBV30 and TRBJ1-5; D gene ambiguous. V lost 0 bases, J lost 6 bases, and 6 bases lay in between. This CDR3 comprises 12 residues. Germline lookup yields CDR1 GTSNPN and CDR2 SVGIG (reference sequence). The CDR3 nucleotides are TGTGCCTGGAGTGTACCAGGTCAGCCCCAGCATTTT. It is translated as CAWSVPGQPQHF.

As for this clone: No conserved phenylalanine or tryptophan ends this CDR3, so it is likely a read error. Because the CDR3's place on the DNA is in doubt, the DNA is left out and the CDR3 is given as listed by TCRdb. The rearrangement uses TRBV7-4 and TRBJ2-7; the table's D call, TRBD1, was not checked against the DNA. The CDR3 is 12 residues long, counting both termini. CDR1 is SGHVT, CDR2 SQSDAQ, per germline. CDR3: CASSSRVRTAFG.

The CDR3 protein is CASSETGPGEKLFF. CDR3 nucleotides: TGTGCCAGCAGCGAAACCGGGCCGGGGGAAAAACTGTTTTTT. This chain joins TRBV7-6 and TRBJ1-4; unclear D gene. V shed 5 bases and J shed 8 bases, with 15 bases lying between them. CDR1 is SGHVS, CDR2 FNYEAQ, per germline. The CDR3 sequence is 14 residues long.

This chain links TRBV5-4 with TRBJ2-3; D gene unclear. Germline CDR1 is SGHNT and CDR2 is YYREEE (reference sequence). The CDR3 length is 18 residues. V dropped 2 bases and J dropped 2 bases, with 21 bases sitting between them. In DNA, the CDR3 is TGTGCCAGCAGCTTAGAGGTCCGAAGACCCCTCGACACAGATACGCAGTATTTT. This sequence encodes CASSLEVRRPLDTDTQYF.

The rearrangement joins TRBV4-1 to TRBJ2-2; TRBD2 is a possible D gene (5 bases). The V gene's germline CDR1 is MGHRA and CDR2 YSYEKL. The V and J ends lost 4 bases and 6 bases respectively, with 15 bases between them. The CDR3 totals 15 residues. For the CDR3, the DNA is TGCGCCAGCAGCCCCTGGGTGGGGAGCGCCGGGGAGCTGTTTTTT. Protein: CASSPWVGSAGELFF.

The table lists this clone with a count of one. This rearrangement joins TRBV2 to TRBJ1-4; weak D call: TRBD1 (6 bases). Trimming took off 10 bases at V and 7 bases at J, with 16 bases between the two ends. The CDR3 length is 13 residues. CDR1 and CDR2 from the germline V gene are SNHLY and FYNNEI. The CDR3 nucleotides read TGTGCCACCAGGGCAGGGGATTTTGAAAAACTGTTTTTT. It encodes CATRAGDFEKLFF.

V is TRBV20-1 and J is TRBJ1-4; D is undetermined. Germline lookup yields CDR1 DFQATT and CDR2 SNEGSKA (reference sequence). The CDR3 is 11 amino acids. V lost 6 bases to trimming and J lost 11 bases, with 13 bases between them. CDR3 region: CSAAFYEKLFF. CDR3 DNA sequence: TGCAGTGCCGCCTTTTACGAGAAACTGTTTTTT.

The chain employs TRBV28 and TRBJ1-1; D gene ambiguous. Germline V gives CDR1 MDHEN, CDR2 SYDVKM. Trimming removed 1 base at V and 3 bases at J, with 18 bases between. The CDR3 covers 17 residues. CDR3 DNA: TGTGCCAGCAGTTTATCCGGGCTCGTGTATGGGGACACTGAAGCTTTCTTT. Translation: CASSLSGLVYGDTEAFF.

The chain has TRBV28 and TRBJ1-5, with D perhaps matching TRBD1 (6 bases). Germline assignment: CDR1 MDHEN and CDR2 SYDVKM. This CDR3 is 14 amino acids long. With 7 bases removed from V and 7 bases from J, the gap between germline ends came to 17 bases. The CDR3 loop is CASKTQGVGQPQHF. CDR3 nucleotide sequence: TGTGCCAGCAAGACACAGGGTGTAGGACAGCCCCAGCATTTT.

The rearrangement joins TRBV10-1 to TRBJ2-2; tentatively, D is TRBD2 (6 bases). Germline-derived CDR1 and CDR2 are WNHNN and SYGVQD (reference sequence). The CDR3 extends over 15 amino acids. V was shortened by 2 bases and J by 4 bases, with 11 bases between the two germline ends. The CDR3, as DNA: TGCGCCAGCAGTGAGCGCCGGGGGTTCACCGGGGAGCTGTTTTTT. It specifies CASSERRGFTGELFF.

This clone was seen only once. V is TRBV5-6 and J is TRBJ2-7; perhaps TRBD2 as D (5 bases). The CDR3 covers 12 residues. CDR1 and CDR2 (germline): SGHDT, YYEEEE. Trimming removed 4 bases at V and 3 bases at J, with 8 bases between. The CDR3 DNA reads as TGTGCCAGCAGCGAGGGCGACTACGAGCAGTACTTC. Translating gives CASSEGDYEQYF.